The 27 T cell receptor beta chains below all came from one sample that was sequenced in a study of lymphopenia after photon versus proton radiotherapy. The repertoire was sequenced with immunoSEQ multiplex PCR; TCRdb's copy has only in-frame clones and lacks some. The sample lists approximately 53,000 clones; more than 85% were seen once. Material: peripheral blood, obtained from a patient treated with photon-based radiotherapy. These receptor sequences come from a woman aged 40-49 years with cholangiocarcinoma.

This chain joins TRBV28 and TRBJ2-3, with 9 nucleotides matching TRBD1. CDR3 length equals 18 residues. Trimming removed 4 bases from V and 1 base from J; junction bases left unmatched: 12. Germline V CDR1 and CDR2: MDHEN, SYDVKM. Here the CDR3 DNA reads TGTGCCAGCAGTTCCCCGGGACAGGGAAAGGGAGGCACAGATACGCAGTATTTT. The encoded protein is CASSSPGQGKGGTDTQYF. Full variable domain (rest looked up from reference TRBV28 and TRBJ2-3): DVKVTQSSRYLVKRTGEKVFLECVQDMDHENMFWYRQDPGLGLRLIYFSYDVKMKEKGDIPEGYSVSREKKERFSLILESASTNQTSMYLCASSSPGQGKGGTDTQYFGPGTRLTVL.

This chain links TRBV2 with TRBJ1-6; D remains ambiguous. Trimming shortened V by 5 bases and J by 9 bases, and 17 bases separated the two germline ends. The CDR3 is 15 amino acids. The germline CDR1 and CDR2 sequences are SNHLY and FYNNEI. CDR3 amino acids: CASSSQDLRGSPLHF. The CDR3 DNA follows: TGTGCCAGCAGTTCCCAGGACCTTCGGGGTTCACCCCTCCACTTT.

The genes are TRBV20-1 and TRBJ1-1; D is ambiguous. The germline gives CDR1 DFQATT, CDR2 SNEGSKA (reference sequence). The CDR3 contains 11 residues. The CDR3 DNA reads as TGCAGCGTTAGGGATCCCAACGAAGCTTTCTTT. It yields the protein CSVRDPNEAFF.

CDR3 sequence (DNA): TGTGCCACCAGCAGAGAGTTCCCCAATGAGCAGTTCTTC. Its protein is CATSREFPNEQFF. The chain carries TRBV15 and TRBJ2-1; D uncertain. This CDR3 region has 13 residues. Germline assignment: CDR1 LNHNV and CDR2 YYDKDF (reference sequence). The V and J ends lost 0 bases and 6 bases respectively, with 6 bases between them.

The rearrangement joins TRBV5-1 to TRBJ2-5; a possible D gene is TRBD2 (5 bases). Germline CDR1 and CDR2: SGHRS and YFSETQ. The CDR3 has 15 residues. Trimming shortened V by 4 bases and J by 2 bases, and 15 bases separated the two germline ends. Here the CDR3 DNA reads TGCGCCAGCAGCGAGGCGGGTGGCGGGCAAGAGACCCAGTACTTC. This codes for CASSEAGGGQETQYF.

The rearrangement uses TRBV6-5 and TRBJ2-7; D might be TRBD2 (5 bases). Between the trimmed V and J ends, which lost 5 bases and 0 bases, there was a span of 11 bases. Germline V gene sequence: CDR1 MNHEY, CDR2 SVGAGI. The CDR3 runs to 14 residues. The CDR3 loop reads CASSEGKGSYEQYF. CDR3 sequence (DNA): TGTGCCAGCAGTGAGGGAAAGGGCTCCTACGAGCAGTACTTC.

On this clone itself: Other DNA variants within this sample encode the same CDR3. The chain employs TRBV27 and TRBJ1-1; D is perhaps TRBD1 (5 bases). In germline, CDR1 is MNHEY, CDR2 SMNVEV (reference sequence). The CDR3 contains 13 residues. V was shortened by 3 bases and J by 1 base, with 6 bases between the two germline ends. The CDR3 region is CASSFTGNTEAFF. CDR3 bases: TGTGCCAGCAGTTTCACAGGGAACACTGAAGCTTTCTTT.

The chain combines TRBV5-1 with TRBJ2-1; a weak D match, TRBD2 (6 bases). V was shortened by 4 bases and J by 7 bases, with 9 bases between the two germline ends. This CDR3 is built from 12 residues. Looked up from germline, CDR1 is SGHRS and CDR2 is YFSETQ. The CDR3 DNA follows: TGCGCCAGCAGCCTACGGGAGAATGAGCAGTTCTTC. Encoded protein: CASSLRENEQFF.

V and J are TRBV9 and TRBJ1-2, with D possibly being TRBD1 (6 bases). This CDR3 comprises 16 residues. Germline V gene data show CDR1 as SGDLS and CDR2 as YYNGEE. The V gene lost 4 bases and the J gene lost 4 bases, with 20 bases spanning the gap. CDR3 DNA sequence: TGTGCCAGCAGCCCAAGCGGGGTGGGGGGCCTCTATGGCTACACCTTC. This sequence encodes CASSPSGVGGLYGYTF. Full variable domain (missing parts from reference TRBV9 and TRBJ1-2): DSGVTQTPKHLITATGQRVTLRCSPRSGDLSVYWYQQSLDQGLQFLIQYYNGEERAKGNILERFSAQQFPDLHSELNLSSLELGDSALYFCASSPSGVGGLYGYTFGSGTRLTVV.

The rearrangement links TRBV4-1 to TRBJ2-7, with 7 bases fitting TRBD1. J gave up 6 bases and V 1 base, and 9 bases lay outside the gene matches. The CDR3 is 15 amino acids. Germline CDR1 and CDR2: MGHRA and YSYEKL. This CDR3 reads CASSQATGVAREQYF. The CDR3 region has the DNA TGCGCCAGCAGCCAAGCAACAGGGGTGGCCCGCGAGCAGTACTTC.

The chain joins TRBV19 to TRBJ1-5; TRBD1 might be the D (6 bases). The CDR3 is made up of 16 amino acids. Germline CDR1 is LNHDA and CDR2 is SQIVND (reference sequence). V lost 5 bases and J 6 bases, leaving 20 bases between the germline ends. CDR3 residues: CASSPASGGMGQPQHF. In DNA form, the CDR3 reads TGTGCCAGTAGTCCGGCGTCGGGGGGCATGGGTCAGCCCCAGCATTTT.

The V gene is TRBV7-8, the J gene TRBJ1-2; D uncertain. The CDR3 runs 12 residues. CDR1 SGHVS and CDR2 FQNEAQ come from the germline V gene. With 2 bases removed from V and 6 bases from J, the gap between germline ends came to 7 bases. The CDR3: CASSLIEDGYTF. For the CDR3, the DNA is TGTGCCAGCAGCTTAATTGAGGATGGCTACACCTTC.

The sample holds a few counts of this clone. The gene calls are TRBV6-5 and TRBJ1-5; 7 bases are a match to TRBD1. CDR1 MNHEY and CDR2 SVGAGI come from the germline V gene. V shed 4 bases and J 4 bases; nucleotides not matched to a gene: 1. CDR3 size: 13 residues. CDR3: CASSSTGNQPQHF. The CDR3, as DNA: TGTGCCAGCAGTTCGACAGGGAATCAGCCCCAGCATTTT.

The chain has TRBV5-1 and TRBJ2-1; D is unclear. The CDR3 is 15 residues long. V lost 4 bases and J 0 bases, leaving 11 bases between the germline ends. Per germline, CDR1 SGHRS and CDR2 YFSETQ. In DNA form, the CDR3 reads TGCGCCAGCAGCCTGCCGGGTTCCTCCTACAATGAGCAGTTCTTC. This codes for CASSLPGSSYNEQFF. The whole variable domain, remainder taken from reference TRBV5-1 and TRBJ2-1, is KAGVTQTPRYLIKTRGQQVTLSCSPISGHRSVSWYQQTPGQGLQFLFEYFSETQRNKGNFPGRFSGRQFSNSRSEMNVSTLELGDSALYLCASSLPGSSYNEQFFGPGTRLTVL.

The chain couples TRBV14 to TRBJ2-7; 14 nucleotides match TRBD2. Looked up from germline, CDR1 is SGHDN and CDR2 is FVKESK. The CDR3 is 18 residues long. J lost 6 bases, V lost 3 bases, and 13 bases had no gene match. The CDR3 is CASSHRTSGGHPPVEQYF. DNA for the CDR3: TGTGCCAGCAGCCATAGGACTAGCGGGGGGCATCCGCCTGTCGAGCAGTACTTC.

This chain connects TRBV6-5 to TRBJ2-1; D is uncertain. The germline gives CDR1 MNHEY, CDR2 SVGAGI. The CDR3 loop spans 12 amino acids. With 0 bases removed from V and 8 bases from J, the gap between germline ends came to 5 bases. The CDR3: CASSYSRDEQFF. CDR3 sequence (DNA): TGTGCCAGCAGTTACTCTAGGGATGAGCAGTTCTTC.

The chain uses TRBV30 and TRBJ2-3; D may be TRBD1 (6 bases). Germline CDR1 GTSNPN, CDR2 SVGIG (reference sequence). This CDR3 comprises 13 residues. V was trimmed by 3 bases and J by 5 bases, leaving 12 bases between them. The CDR3 here is CAWSKGHLDTQYF. The CDR3, as DNA: TGTGCCTGGAGCAAGGGACACCTAGATACGCAGTATTTT.

CDR3 amino acids: CASRGDWDPYEQYF. The CDR3 nucleotides read TGTGCCAGCAGAGGGGACTGGGATCCTTACGAGCAGTACTTC. This rearrangement joins TRBV6-1 to TRBJ2-7; D may be TRBD2 (6 bases). The CDR3 is 14 amino acids. The germline V and J ends were trimmed by 6 bases and 4 bases, with 16 bases remaining between them. The germline CDR1 and CDR2 sequences are MNHNS and SASEGT.

The V and J genes are TRBV6-1 and TRBJ1-1, with D possibly matching TRBD1 (5 bases). The CDR3 sequence is 16 residues long. CDR1 is MNHNS, CDR2 SASEGT, per germline. The V end was cut by 3 bases, the J end by 1 base, with 15 bases between. The chain's CDR3 is CASSDNPGTGNTEAFF. The CDR3 bases are TGTGCCAGCAGTGACAACCCCGGGACCGGGAACACTGAAGCTTTCTTT.

CDR3 sequence reads: CASSEPGLSSETQYF. The CDR3 DNA sequence: TGTGCCAGCAGTGAGCCGGGACTAAGCTCTGAGACCCAGTACTTC. V is TRBV25-1 and J is TRBJ2-5; 7 nucleotides line up with TRBD2. Per germline, CDR1 MGHDK and CDR2 SYGVNS. This CDR3 spans 15 amino acids. V gave up 3 bases and J gave up 5 bases; unmatched junction bases: 9.

CDR3 nucleotides: TGTGCCAGCAGTTATGCAGGTGACGGGGGAGGAAAGCAGTACTTC. This gives the protein CASSYAGDGGGKQYF. The V call is TRBV6-5, the J call TRBJ2-7; D is possibly TRBD2 (6 bases). The CDR3 is 15 residues long. V lost 3 bases, J lost 8 bases, and 20 bases lay in between. Per germline, CDR1 MNHEY and CDR2 SVGAGI.

The V gene is TRBV5-1, the J gene TRBJ1-1; tentatively, D is TRBD1 (6 bases). The CDR3 consists of 15 residues. Trimming cost V 0 bases and J 1 base, with 10 bases left between them. CDR1 is SGHRS and CDR2 is YFSETQ in the germline V gene. This CDR3 reads CASSLERGPNTEAFF. The CDR3 DNA reads TGCGCCAGCAGCTTGGAACGGGGGCCGAACACTGAAGCTTTCTTT.

The rearrangement joins TRBV30 to TRBJ2-3; 8 positions agree with TRBD2. CDR1 is GTSNPN, CDR2 SVGIG, per germline (reference sequence). The CDR3 has 15 residues. V shed 2 bases, J shed 2 bases, and the junction held 6 bases outside the gene matches. The CDR3 DNA sequence: TGTGCCTGGAGTTCAATAGCGGGGTTCACAGATACGCAGTATTTT. This gives the protein CAWSSIAGFTDTQYF.

This chain joins TRBV18 and TRBJ2-1; D uncertain. V shed 0 bases and J shed 6 bases, with 15 bases lying between them. The CDR3 has 16 residues. Germline V gene lookup returns CDR1 KGHSH and CDR2 LQKENI. DNA of the CDR3: TGTGCCAGCTCACCACCGGAAGGAAGCAGGACCAATGAGCAGTTCTTC. This codes for CASSPPEGSRTNEQFF.

The chain joins TRBV29-1 to TRBJ1-1, with D unresolved. This CDR3 has 15 amino acids. The germline CDR1 and CDR2 sequences are SQVTM and ANQGSEA. Trimming shortened V by 7 bases and J by 4 bases, and 22 bases separated the two germline ends. The CDR3 region has the DNA TGCAGCGCCGAGAACGTGGAGGGAGAGGGCACTGAAGCTTTCTTT. The encoded protein is CSAENVEGEGTEAFF. Full variable domain (outside the CDR3, taken from reference TRBV29-1 and TRBJ1-1): SAVISQKPSRDICQRGTSLTIQCQVDSQVTMMFWYRQQPGQSLTLIATANQGSEATYESGFVIDKFPISRPNLTFSTLTVSNMSPEDSSIYLCSAENVEGEGTEAFFGQGTRLTVV.

The chain couples TRBV4-1 to TRBJ1-1; D ambiguous. The CDR3 consists of 16 residues. The germline gives CDR1 MGHRA, CDR2 YSYEKL. Trimming stripped 4 bases from V and 3 bases from J, with 18 bases between. CDR3 residues: CASSPTGRVKDTEAFF. CDR3 bases: TGCGCCAGCAGCCCGACCGGACGCGTCAAGGACACTGAAGCTTTCTTT.

V is TRBV7-2 and J is TRBJ1-4; TRBD1 is a possible D gene (6 bases). CDR1 and CDR2 from the germline V gene are SGHTA and FQGNSA. V dropped 2 bases and J dropped 5 bases, with 12 bases sitting between them. This CDR3 contains 15 residues. This CDR3 reads CASSLTGSSNEKLFF. The CDR3 coding sequence is TGTGCCAGCAGCTTAACAGGGTCCTCAAATGAAAAACTGTTTTTT.